What follows describes a single TCR beta chain. It has no known antigen specificity. Base qualities are not recorded, but no much larger clone differs from it by a single base. Libraries were made using the immunoSEQ multiplex PCR assay. TCRdb retrieved this table from immuneACCESS and kept in-frame rearrangements only. Not all clones are present; in checked studies, unresolved V genes account for under half, and no reason is known for the remainder. This sample holds roughly 120,000 clones; around 87% were observed only once. The ten most abundant clones make up 3.7% of the sample. The data originate from a study of control samples from healthy donors and cancer patients (dated by TCRdb to 2018 to 2021). The sequencing input was PBMCs. This sequence was found in an older woman with lung cancer.

The CDR3 loop reads CASSFSGGPGETQYF. The DNA reads TGTGCCAGCAGCTTTAGCGGGGGGCCCGGAGAGACCCAGTACTTC. The rearrangement combines TRBV5-4 with TRBJ2-5; 10 of the junction bases match TRBD2. V is trimmed back by 2 bases and J by 4 bases, and the junction contains 5 bases that no gene match accounts for. Including cysteine and phenylalanine, the CDR3 has 15 amino acids. Only CDR3 DNA remains: 45 bases, in frame from the first base. The germline V gene encodes CDR1 SGHNT and CDR2 YYREEE (reference sequence).